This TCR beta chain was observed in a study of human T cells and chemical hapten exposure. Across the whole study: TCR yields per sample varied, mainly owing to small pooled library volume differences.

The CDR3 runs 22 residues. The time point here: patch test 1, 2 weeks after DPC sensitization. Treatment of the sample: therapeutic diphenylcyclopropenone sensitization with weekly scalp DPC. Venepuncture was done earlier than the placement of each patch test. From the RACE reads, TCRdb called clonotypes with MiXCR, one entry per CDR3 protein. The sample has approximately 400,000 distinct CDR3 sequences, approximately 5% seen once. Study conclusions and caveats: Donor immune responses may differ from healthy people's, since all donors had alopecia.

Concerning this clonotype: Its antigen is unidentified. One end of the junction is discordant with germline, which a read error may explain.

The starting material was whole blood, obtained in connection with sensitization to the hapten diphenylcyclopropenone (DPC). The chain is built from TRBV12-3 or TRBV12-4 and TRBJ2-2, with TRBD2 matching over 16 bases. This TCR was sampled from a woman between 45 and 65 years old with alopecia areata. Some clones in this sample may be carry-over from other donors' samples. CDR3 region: CATSGTSGRADKFLGYTGELFF. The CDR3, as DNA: TGTGCCACCAGTGGGACTAGCGGGAGGGCCGATAAATTTTTGGGGTACACCGGGGAGCTGTTTTTT.